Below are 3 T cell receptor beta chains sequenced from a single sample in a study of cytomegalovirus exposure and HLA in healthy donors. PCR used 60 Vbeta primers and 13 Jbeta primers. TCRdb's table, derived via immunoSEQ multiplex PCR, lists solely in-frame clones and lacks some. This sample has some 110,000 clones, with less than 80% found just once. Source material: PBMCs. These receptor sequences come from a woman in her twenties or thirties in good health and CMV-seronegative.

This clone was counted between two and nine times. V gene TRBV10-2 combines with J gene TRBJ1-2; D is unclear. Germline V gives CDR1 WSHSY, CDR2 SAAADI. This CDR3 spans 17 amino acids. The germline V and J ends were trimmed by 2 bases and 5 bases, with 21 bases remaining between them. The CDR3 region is CASSEAQGRPGEYGYTF. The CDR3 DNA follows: TGCGCCAGCAGTGAGGCCCAAGGACGGCCCGGGGAATATGGCTACACCTTC.

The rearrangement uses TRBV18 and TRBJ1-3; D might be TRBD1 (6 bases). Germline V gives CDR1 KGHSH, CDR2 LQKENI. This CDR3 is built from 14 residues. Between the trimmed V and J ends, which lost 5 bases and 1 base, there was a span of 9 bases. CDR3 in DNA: TGTGCCAGCTCAACTGGGACATCTGGAAACACCATATATTTT. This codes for CASSTGTSGNTIYF.

The CDR3 bases are TGTGCCAGCAGCTTAGGTGGGGGGACAGGGATGTACGAGCAGTACTTC. Its translation: CASSLGGGTGMYEQYF. This chain uses TRBV11-2 with TRBJ2-7; 9 nucleotides line up with TRBD1. CDR1 is SGHAT, CDR2 FQNNGV, per germline. This CDR3 contains 16 residues. The trim removed 1 base at V and 4 bases at J, leaving 8 bases unmatched.